These 8 T cell receptor beta chains originate from one sample sequenced in a study of lymphopenia after photon versus proton radiotherapy. This table comes from immunoSEQ multiplex PCR, and its TCRdb copy is limited to in-frame clones, with some not included. The sample has just over 40,000 clones, about 86% seen once. This material consisted of peripheral blood, taken from a patient treated with proton-based radiotherapy. These receptors all stem from a woman between 65 and 79 years old with pancreatic cancer. Some clones in this sample may be carry-over from other donors' samples.

J is TRBJ1-1 and V is TRBV7-8; unclear D gene. V lost 0 bases, J lost 8 bases, and 13 bases lay in between. Germline V gene sequence: CDR1 SGHVS, CDR2 FQNEAQ. This CDR3 contains 14 residues. This chain's CDR3 is CASSLATNEAEAFF. CDR3 DNA: TGTGCCAGCAGCTTAGCTACGAATGAAGCCGAAGCTTTCTTT.

This clone was recorded only once. The chain has TRBV4-1 and TRBJ1-5; D is unresolved. The V gene's germline CDR1 is MGHRA and CDR2 YSYEKL. This CDR3 comprises 16 residues. The V end was cut by 0 bases, the J end by 0 bases, with 9 bases between. The CDR3 region has the DNA TGCGCCAGCAGCCAAGATACAGTCTATAGCAATCAGCCCCAGCATTTT. Its translation is CASSQDTVYSNQPQHF.

This clone appeared once. V usage is TRBV27 and J usage is TRBJ2-1, with D uncertain. The length of the CDR3 is 14 residues. Trimming left V 3 bases short and J 4 bases short, with 10 bases between. Germline V gene data show CDR1 as MNHEY and CDR2 as SMNVEV (reference sequence). CDR3: CASSFPGRYNEQFF. CDR3 bases: TGTGCCAGCAGTTTCCCCGGACGTTACAATGAGCAGTTCTTC.

This clone was observed a few times. The J gene is TRBJ1-1, the V gene TRBV28, with TRBD1 matching 7 bases. CDR1 and CDR2 from the germline V gene are MDHEN and SYDVKM. The CDR3 extends over 13 amino acids. After removal of 7 bases from V and 5 bases from J, the junction contained 7 bases not matched to a gene. The CDR3 DNA follows: TGTGCCAGCACTACCCTACAGGGGACTGAAGCTTTCTTT. It encodes CASTTLQGTEAFF.

The V call is TRBV29-1, the J call TRBJ2-1; D possibly uses TRBD1 or TRBD2 (5 bases each). This CDR3 region has 10 residues. Trimming left V 4 bases short and J 12 bases short, with 10 bases between. CDR1 is SQVTM, CDR2 ANQGSEA, per germline. The CDR3 here is CSVAEGTQFF. As DNA, the CDR3 is TGCAGCGTTGCCGAAGGGACGCAGTTCTTC.

As regards this clone: The junction shows a germline mismatch at one end, possibly a read error. This chain links TRBV7-7 with TRBJ2-3, with 15 bases identical to TRBD2. This CDR3 contains 15 residues. Germline loops: CDR1 SSHAT, CDR2 FNYEAQ (reference sequence). The CDR3 spells CASSLGLAGGDTQYF. The DNA of the CDR3 is TGTGCTAGCAGCTTAGGACTAGCGGGAGGGGATACGCAGTATTTT.

The gene calls are TRBV30 and TRBJ2-1; D is uncertain. The CDR3 spans 13 residues. Germline CDR1 and CDR2: GTSNPN and SVGIG (reference sequence). Deletions cut 2 bases from V and 6 bases from J, with 11 bases between. The CDR3 sequence: CAWSQGAPNEQFF. The DNA of the CDR3 is TGTGCCTGGAGTCAAGGAGCCCCCAATGAGCAGTTCTTC.

The chain joins TRBV30 to TRBJ2-2; 12 nucleotides line up with TRBD2. The CDR3 totals 15 residues. V was clipped by 5 bases and J by 5 bases; unmatched bases: 6. Germline values: CDR1 GTSNPN, CDR2 SVGIG (reference sequence). Written as DNA, the CDR3 is TGTGCCTGGGCCCGGACTAGCGGGATAACCGGGGAGCTGTTTTTT. Translated, it gives CAWARTSGITGELFF.